The next 22 T cell receptor beta chains were all read from a single sample in a study of Tregs in tolerant kidney transplant recipients. The repertoire was sequenced with immunoSEQ multiplex PCR; TCRdb's copy has only in-frame clones and lacks some. The sample contains about 87,000 clones, over 85% of which appear only once. The source was CD4+ T cells from blood, collected before the transplant. The origin of the receptors is a human donor who received a combined kidney and bone marrow transplant.

The genes are TRBV29-1 and TRBJ2-5, with 8 bases aligning to TRBD1. Germline-derived CDR1 and CDR2 are SQVTM and ANQGSEA. J was trimmed by 1 base and V by 3 bases; bases with no gene match: 4. This CDR3 has 14 residues. The CDR3 nucleotides are TGCAGCGTTGATGGAGGGACAGGCCAAGAGACCCAGTACTTC. Translating it yields CSVDGGTGQETQYF. Complete variable domain (other parts from reference TRBV29-1 and TRBJ2-5): SAVISQKPSRDICQRGTSLTIQCQVDSQVTMMFWYRQQPGQSLTLIATANQGSEATYESGFVIDKFPISRPNLTFSTLTVSNMSPEDSSIYLCSVDGGTGQETQYFGPGTRLLVL.

V usage is TRBV7-3 and J usage is TRBJ1-1; TRBD1 might be the D (5 bases). The germline CDR1 and CDR2 sequences are SGHTA and FQGTGA. Deletions cut 4 bases from V and 8 bases from J, with 26 bases between. The CDR3 is 17 amino acids. This chain's CDR3 is CASSSLVRGDEPREAFF. CDR3 sequence (DNA): TGTGCCAGCAGCTCATTAGTCCGGGGGGACGAACCGCGAGAAGCTTTCTTT. Complete variable domain (other parts from reference TRBV7-3 and TRBJ1-1): GAGVSQTPSNKVTEKGKYVELRCDPISGHTALYWYRQSLGQGPEFLIYFQGTGAADDSGLPNDRFFAVRPEGSVSTLKIQRTERGDSAVYLCASSSLVRGDEPREAFFGQGTRLTVV.

This chain joins TRBV5-1 and TRBJ1-3, with D hard to call. Germline V CDR1 and CDR2: SGHRS, YFSETQ. The CDR3 spans 16 residues. Trimming shortened V by 0 bases and J by 8 bases, and 18 bases separated the two germline ends. CDR3 sequence: CASSLDLQTGGDTIYF. Here the CDR3 DNA reads TGCGCCAGCAGCTTGGACTTACAGACGGGAGGCGACACCATATATTTT.

Turning to this clone: Other nucleotide sequences in the sample specify the same CDR3. This chain connects TRBV25-1 to TRBJ2-5; no firm D call. CDR1 MGHDK and CDR2 SYGVNS come from the germline V gene. The CDR3 length is 13 residues. The V end lost 2 bases, the J end lost 5 bases, and 9 bases lay between the germline ends. The DNA of the CDR3 is TGTGCCAGCAGTGAAGGGCTTCCGGAGACCCAGTACTTC. Its translation is CASSEGLPETQYF.

The chain links TRBV7-3 to TRBJ2-2; no definite D call. CDR1 is SGHTA and CDR2 is FQGTGA in the germline V gene. Between the trimmed V and J ends, which lost 3 bases and 1 base, there was a span of 6 bases. CDR3 length equals 14 residues. The CDR3 DNA reads TGTGCCAGCAGCTTCCACATGAACACCGGGGAGCTGTTTTTT. Translated, it gives CASSFHMNTGELFF.

The rearrangement links TRBV4-1 to TRBJ1-2; 9 bases line up with TRBD1. CDR3 length: 13 amino acids. Germline CDR1 MGHRA, CDR2 YSYEKL. V lost 5 bases to trimming and J lost 10 bases; unmatched junction nucleotides: 8. The CDR3 region is CASSFRTGEAYTF. CDR3 DNA sequence: TGCGCCAGCAGCTTTCGGACAGGGGAGGCCTACACCTTC.

This chain connects TRBV10-3 to TRBJ2-7; 8 bases match TRBD1. Per germline, CDR1 ENHRY and CDR2 SYGVKD. With 6 bases clipped from V and 2 bases from J, the junction kept 12 bases outside the gene matches. The CDR3 length is 16 residues. CDR3 in DNA: TGTGCCATCAGCCCAATACCCGGGACAGGAACCTACGAGCAGTACTTC. It codes for CAISPIPGTGTYEQYF.

This chain joins TRBV30 and TRBJ1-2, with D uncertain. Germline loops: CDR1 GTSNPN, CDR2 SVGIG (reference sequence). With 0 bases removed from V and 3 bases from J, the gap between germline ends came to 8 bases. The CDR3 consists of 13 residues. The CDR3 loop reads CAWSVNSDYGYTF. The CDR3, as DNA: TGTGCCTGGAGTGTAAACAGTGACTATGGCTACACCTTC.

This rearrangement joins TRBV7-3 to TRBJ2-3, with 12 bases lining up with TRBD2. CDR3 length: 16 amino acids. V dropped 4 bases and J dropped 0; count of bases not matched to a gene: 2. Germline V gene lookup returns CDR1 SGHTA and CDR2 FQGTGA. The CDR3 sequence: CASSSLAGGSTDTQYF. The CDR3 region has the DNA TGTGCCAGCAGCTCTCTAGCGGGAGGGAGCACAGATACGCAGTATTTT.

The gene calls are TRBV6-6 and TRBJ2-3; 8 nucleotides match TRBD2. The V segment lost 5 bases and the J segment 3 bases; nucleotides outside the gene matches: 7. Per the germline V gene, CDR1 is MNHNY and CDR2 is SVGAGI (reference sequence). The CDR3 has 15 residues. The CDR3: CASSDVGGGTDTQYF. CDR3 DNA sequence: TGTGCCAGCAGTGACGTCGGCGGGGGGACAGATACGCAGTATTTT.

This clone was seen more than once but under ten times. Within the sample, other DNA sequences also encode this same CDR3. J is TRBJ2-5 and V is TRBV5-1; no clear D. The germline V gene encodes CDR1 SGHRS and CDR2 YFSETQ. V dropped 0 bases and J dropped 3 bases, with 6 bases sitting between them. This CDR3 comprises 13 residues. CDR3 protein: CASSLGAEETQYF. The CDR3 nucleotides are TGCGCCAGCAGCTTGGGGGCCGAAGAGACCCAGTACTTC.

This chain links TRBV5-1 with TRBJ2-6; D is possibly TRBD1 (5 bases). The germline V and J ends were trimmed by 0 bases and 4 bases, with 14 bases remaining between them. Germline-derived CDR1 and CDR2 are SGHRS and YFSETQ. The CDR3 covers 17 residues. Here the CDR3 DNA reads TGCGCCAGCAGCTTGGTGGACACCCGAACCGGGGCCAACGTCCTGACTTTC. This translates into CASSLVDTRTGANVLTF.

This clone was observed a single time. V gene TRBV18 combines with J gene TRBJ2-7, with 13 nucleotides matching TRBD2. The CDR3 has 15 residues. The V and J ends lost 3 bases and 4 bases, in that order; junction bases with no gene match: 3. Germline V gives CDR1 KGHSH, CDR2 LQKENI. The DNA of the CDR3 is TGTGCCAGCTCACCTGGACTAGCGGGAGAATACGAGCAGTACTTC. This encodes CASSPGLAGEYEQYF.

The chain has TRBV30 and TRBJ1-3, with TRBD1 matching 7 bases. The CDR3 sequence is 19 residues long. Germline V CDR1 and CDR2: GTSNPN, SVGIG (reference sequence). V lost 0 bases to trimming and J lost 0 bases; unmatched junction nucleotides: 14. The CDR3 DNA follows: TGTGCCTGGAGTGTAGGCTCCGTACAGGGGAGGAACTCTGGAAACACCATATATTTT. Translating it yields CAWSVGSVQGRNSGNTIYF.

The chain employs TRBV6-5 and TRBJ1-2; tentative D call: TRBD1 (6 bases). Germline assignment: CDR1 MNHEY and CDR2 SVGAGI. CDR3 size: 14 residues. V gave up 7 bases and J gave up 4 bases, with 16 bases separating them. The CDR3 protein is CASTGLARGYGYTF. The CDR3 bases are TGTGCCAGCACCGGCTTAGCCAGGGGCTATGGCTACACCTTC.

This chain links TRBV7-6 with TRBJ2-7; TRBD2 agrees at 8 bases. In germline, CDR1 is SGHVS, CDR2 FNYEAQ. Trimming at V came to 2 bases and at J to 9 bases, leaving 9 bases not matched to a gene. CDR3 length equals 14 residues. The CDR3 DNA sequence: TGTGCCAGCAGCTTATTTGAGCGGGGGAGTGGGCAGTACTTC. This codes for CASSLFERGSGQYF.

The chain uses TRBV7-8 and TRBJ2-2; TRBD1 matches 7 bases. Trimming cost V 4 bases and J 3 bases; bases outside gene matches: 8. CDR3 length: 16 amino acids. The V gene's germline CDR1 is SGHVS and CDR2 FQNEAQ. The CDR3 reads CASSSDETGYTGELFF. The CDR3 DNA sequence: TGTGCCAGCAGCTCGGACGAGACAGGGTACACCGGGGAGCTGTTTTTT.

This sequence joins TRBV5-1 and TRBJ2-7; 8 nucleotides line up with TRBD1. The germline V gene encodes CDR1 SGHRS and CDR2 YFSETQ. V gave up 4 bases and J gave up 1 base; unmatched junction bases: 10. CDR3 length: 16 residues. The CDR3 protein is CASSQGQGRSSYEQYF. The CDR3 DNA reads TGCGCCAGCAGCCAAGGACAGGGCCGAAGTTCCTACGAGCAGTACTTC.

A single count supports this clone. Germline is not matched at one junction end, which may reflect a read error. This CDR3 is also generated by other DNA sequences in the sample. Here the CDR3 reads CASSLAGASNNSPLHF. CDR3 coding DNA: TGTGCCAGCAGCTTAGCAGGGGCTAGTAATAATTCCCCCCTCCACTTT. The chain is built from TRBV7-2 and TRBJ1-6; D possibly corresponds to TRBD1 (5 bases). The V gene's germline CDR1 is SGHTA and CDR2 FQGNSA. The CDR3 length is 16 residues.

Only one count was recorded for this clone. V gene TRBV30 combines with J gene TRBJ1-1; maybe TRBD1 (6 bases). Trimming took 7 bases from V and 2 from J, leaving 20 bases between them. The CDR3 length is 15 residues. From germline, CDR1 is GTSNPN and CDR2 SVGIG (reference sequence). CDR3 nucleotide sequence: TGTGCCTTCGTACCCTGGACAGAACTTAACACTGAAGCTTTCTTT. It codes for CAFVPWTELNTEAFF.

V and J are TRBV7-2 and TRBJ2-3, with 8 bases lining up with TRBD2. Per germline, CDR1 SGHTA and CDR2 FQGNSA. There are 15 residues in the CDR3. V shed 3 bases and J 2 bases; nucleotides not matched to a gene: 4. CDR3 nucleotide sequence: TGTGCCAGCAGCTTGACGCGGGGGGACACAGATACGCAGTATTTT. It specifies CASSLTRGDTDTQYF.

The V and J genes are TRBV27 and TRBJ2-2; D may be TRBD2 (6 bases). The CDR3 extends over 14 amino acids. Germline values: CDR1 MNHEY, CDR2 SMNVEV (reference sequence). V was shortened by 1 base and J by 5 bases, with 8 bases between the two germline ends. CDR3 DNA: TGTGCCAGCAGTTTATTTCGGGGGACCGGGGAGCTGTTTTTT. This codes for CASSLFRGTGELFF.